This T cell receptor beta chain appears in the sequencing data of a study of blood T cell repertoires in COVID-19 (TCRdb year 2020). For the study in its entirety: The collaborator samples originated in the United States, Italy and Spain and spanned the acute and convalescent phases of COVID-19. The samples were drawn from the first 160 participants of the ongoing ImmuneRACE study and from under 1,500 subjects provided by 6 global collaborators. The material from the prospective study consisted of cDNA or gDNA derived from T cells, B-cell-depleted T cells, or PBMCs. The repertoires were released in a freely available public database meant as a resource for research on the immune response to SARS-CoV-2. The sample metadata nearly always contained a de-identified subject ID, COVID-19 status, age in years and sex. Where HLA class I and class II types were available, the types were taken from metadata supplied by the sample provider, not from assay-based typing. Subjects who had been exposed to COVID-19, were actively infected with it, or had recovered from it provided the deeply sampled blood TCRbeta repertoires that made up the dataset. What the study reported, not specific to this receptor: The quantity of clinical and demographic metadata differed by source and by participant and was supplied without curation.

Whole blood was collected in K2EDTA tubes by collaborating institutions according to the institutions' own protocols. For TCRbeta analysis, collaborators shipped samples in one of three forms: frozen whole blood, isolated PBMCs, or DNA extracted from either of those sample types. The immunoSEQ Assay, a bias-controlled multiplex PCR, was used to amplify TCRbeta CDR3 regions from genomic DNA. On the study's bioinformatics: The number of nucleated cells in each sample was estimated by amplification of reference gene primers within the assay. To quantify the absolute abundance of each unique TCRbeta CDR3 rearrangement, sequence reads were collapsed and filtered. Productive Simpson clonality was computed per sample as the square root of Simpson's diversity index over productive rearrangements. Here the immuneACCESS table is served through TCRdb, limited to in-frame sequences with V and J called. Missing clones are a known gap in these copies; in checked studies unresolved V genes cover under half, and the rest lacks a known reason. V and J calls and clone size follow that table, whereas D and trimming were derived from the DNA. The sample table contains 78,000 or so clones; only one count was recorded for over 75% of them. The top ten hold 9.5% to 15% of the sample.

On this clone: Its antigen remains unidentified. There are no base qualities to consult, and no much larger clone falls within one base.

Including cysteine and phenylalanine, the CDR3 has 16 amino acids. Only the CDR3 portion is preserved as DNA: 48 bases, with reading frame beginning at the first base. CDR1 and CDR2 are read off the germline V gene as KGHSH and LQKENI. V is cut back by 6 bases and J by 1 base, with 6 bases in the junction unmatched. Here the chain combines TRBV18 and TRBJ1-3; 10 bases in the junction line up with TRBD1. The sample taken for sequencing was peripheral blood. This TCR was sampled from an elderly man with acute or convalescent COVID-19. The CDR3 sequence is CASSYGQGVSGNTIYF. The DNA sequence is given as TGTGCCAGCTCCTACGGACAGGGGGTGTCTGGAAACACCATATATTTT.